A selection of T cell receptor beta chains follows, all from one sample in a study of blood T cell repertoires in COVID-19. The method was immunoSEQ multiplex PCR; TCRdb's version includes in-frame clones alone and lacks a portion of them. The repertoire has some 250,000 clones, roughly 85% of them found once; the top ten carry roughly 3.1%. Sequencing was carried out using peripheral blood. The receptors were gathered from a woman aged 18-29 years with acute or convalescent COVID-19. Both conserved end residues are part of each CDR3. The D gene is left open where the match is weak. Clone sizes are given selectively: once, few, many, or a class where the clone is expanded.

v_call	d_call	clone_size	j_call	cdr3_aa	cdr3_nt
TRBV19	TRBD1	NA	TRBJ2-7	CASSLTPGTETRRRSYEQYF	TGTGCCAGTAGTCTAACCCCTGGGACAGAAACAAGAAGACGATCCTACGAGCAGTACTTC
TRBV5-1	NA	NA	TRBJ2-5	CASSPIWTTQETQYF	TGCGCCAGCAGCCCGATTTGGACTACCCAAGAGACCCAGTACTTC
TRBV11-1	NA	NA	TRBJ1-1	CASSFSPVNTEAFF	TGTGCCAGCAGCTTTAGCCCCGTTAACACTGAAGCTTTCTTT
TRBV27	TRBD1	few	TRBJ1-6	CASSPGGGGSPLHF	TGTGCCAGCAGCCCTGGAGGGGGCGGTTCACCCCTCCACTTT
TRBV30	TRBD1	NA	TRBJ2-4	CAWDRQGEGGIQYF	TGTGCCTGGGACCGACAGGGGGAAGGGGGCATTCAGTACTTC
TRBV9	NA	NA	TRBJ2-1	CASSAPDWEQFF	TGTGCCAGCAGCGCACCGGACTGGGAGCAGTTCTTC
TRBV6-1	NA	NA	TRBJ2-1	CASSDWGLMGFF	TGTGCCAGCAGTGATTGGGGACTCATGGGGTTCTTC
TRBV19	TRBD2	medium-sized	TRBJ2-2	CASTRLAGGNTGELFF	TGTGCCAGTACTAGACTAGCGGGAGGGAACACCGGGGAGCTGTTTTTT
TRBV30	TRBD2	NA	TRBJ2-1	CAWSSIAGGLSSYNEQFF	TGTGCCTGGAGTTCGATAGCGGGAGGGTTAAGCTCCTACAATGAGCAGTTCTTC
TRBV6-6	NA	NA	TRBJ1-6	CASSPRTVSNSPLHF	TGTGCCAGCAGTCCGCGGACAGTTAGTAATTCACCCCTCCACTTT
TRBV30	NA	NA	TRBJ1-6	CAWRGKGRNSPLHF	TGTGCCTGGAGAGGAAAGGGGAGGAATTCACCCCTCCACTTT
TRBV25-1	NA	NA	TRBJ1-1	CASSEPAGGGGAEAFF	TGTGCCAGCAGTGAACCCGCCGGTGGGGGAGGTGCTGAAGCTTTCTTT
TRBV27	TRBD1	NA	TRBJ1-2	CASRPDRGGYGYTF	TGTGCCAGCAGGCCCGACAGGGGAGGCTATGGCTACACCTTC
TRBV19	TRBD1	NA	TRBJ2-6	CASRRDRDSGANVLTF	TGTGCCAGTAGACGGGACAGGGACTCTGGGGCCAACGTCCTGACTTTC
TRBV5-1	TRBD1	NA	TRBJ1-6	CASSFDGTEGSPLHF	TGCGCCAGCAGCTTTGACGGGACAGAGGGTTCACCCCTCCACTTT
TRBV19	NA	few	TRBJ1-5	CASNNPSGSSSNQPQHF	TGTGCCAGTAACAACCCCTCGGGGAGTTCAAGCAATCAGCCCCAGCATTTT
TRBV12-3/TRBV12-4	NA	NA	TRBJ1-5	CASRNGGNQPQHF	TGTGCCAGCAGAAATGGAGGCAATCAGCCCCAGCATTTT
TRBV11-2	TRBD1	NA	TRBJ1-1	CASSSIEEDRGQFEAFF	TGTGCCAGCAGCTCCATCGAGGAGGACAGGGGGCAATTTGAAGCTTTCTTT
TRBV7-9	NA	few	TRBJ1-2	CASRRGGLESNYGYTF	TGTGCCAGCAGGAGAGGGGGTCTGGAGTCTAACTATGGCTACACCTTC
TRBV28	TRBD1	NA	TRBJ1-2	CASSPRQGTFRYGYTF	TGTGCCAGCAGTCCTCGACAGGGGACGTTTAGGTATGGCTACACCTTC
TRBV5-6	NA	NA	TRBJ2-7	CASSLTMGHPPRQYF	TGTGCCAGCAGCTTAACGATGGGACATCCCCCTCGGCAGTACTTC
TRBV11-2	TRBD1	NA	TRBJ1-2	CASSFPGRGDGYTF	TGTGCCAGCAGCTTCCCGGGCAGGGGGGATGGCTACACCTTC
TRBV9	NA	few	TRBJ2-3	CASSPRGGNTDTQYF	TGTGCCAGCAGCCCCCGAGGGGGAAACACAGATACGCAGTATTTT
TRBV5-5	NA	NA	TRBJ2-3	CASSRGRQGGIDTQYF	TGTGCCAGCAGCCGAGGGCGGCAGGGCGGGATAGATACGCAGTATTTT
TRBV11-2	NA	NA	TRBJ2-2	CASSLQAGELFF	TGTGCCAGCAGCTTACAGGCCGGGGAGCTGTTTTTT
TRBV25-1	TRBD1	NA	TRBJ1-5	CASSPRDSMYQPQHF	TGTGCCAGCAGTCCACGGGACAGCATGTATCAGCCCCAGCATTTT
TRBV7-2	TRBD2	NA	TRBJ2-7	CASSSGLAGVLSYEQYF	TGTGCCAGCAGCTCGGGACTAGCGGGAGTTTTGTCCTACGAGCAGTACTTC
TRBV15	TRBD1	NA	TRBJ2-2	CATSRYGQGNTGELFF	TGTGCCACCAGCAGATACGGACAGGGGAACACCGGGGAGCTGTTTTTT
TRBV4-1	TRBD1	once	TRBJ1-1	CASSHERGGTAIPEAFF	TGCGCCAGCAGCCACGAAAGAGGGGGGACAGCGATCCCTGAAGCTTTCTTT